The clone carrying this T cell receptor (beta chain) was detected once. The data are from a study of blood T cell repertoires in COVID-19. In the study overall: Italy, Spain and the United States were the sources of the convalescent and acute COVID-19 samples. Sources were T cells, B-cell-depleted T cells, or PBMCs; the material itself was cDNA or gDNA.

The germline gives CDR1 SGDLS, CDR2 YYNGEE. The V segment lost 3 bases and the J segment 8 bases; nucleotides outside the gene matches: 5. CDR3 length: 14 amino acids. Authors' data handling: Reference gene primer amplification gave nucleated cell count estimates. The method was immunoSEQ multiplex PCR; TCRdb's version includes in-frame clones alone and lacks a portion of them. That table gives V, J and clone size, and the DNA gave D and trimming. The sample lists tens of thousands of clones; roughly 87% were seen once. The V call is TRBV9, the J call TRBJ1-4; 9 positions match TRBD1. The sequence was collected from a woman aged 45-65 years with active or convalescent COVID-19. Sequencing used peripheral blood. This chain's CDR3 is CASSEDRGSEKLFF. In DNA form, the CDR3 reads TGTGCCAGCAGCGAGGACAGGGGAAGCGAAAAACTGTTTTTT.